The 20 T cell receptor beta chains presented below share a single source sample, sequenced in a study of siplizumab effects on memory and regulatory T cells (dated by TCRdb to about 2019). Libraries were built with the immunoSEQ multiplex PCR assay. Entries here come from immuneACCESS through TCRdb and include only in-frame sequences with V and J called. Some clones fail to appear in such tables; in the studies checked, an unresolved V gene covers under half of the shortfall, and the cause of the remainder is unknown. This sample has 70,000 to 95,000 clones in its table, and under 95% of those were observed once. The ten largest clones add up to over 5.5% of the sample. Sequenced input: CD8+ T cells sorted from blood. These receptors originate from a human donor in good health.

This chain uses TRBV7-9 with TRBJ2-1; maybe TRBD1 (7 bases). The CDR3 contains 19 residues. V was pared by 0 bases and J by 0 bases, with 18 bases between. Per germline, CDR1 SEHNR and CDR2 FQNEAQ (reference sequence). CDR3 DNA: TGTGCCAGCAGCTTAGCGGGGGGCTACAGGGGAGACTCCTACAATGAGCAGTTCTTC. This codes for CASSLAGGYRGDSYNEQFF. Variable domain in full (rest from reference TRBV7-9 and TRBJ2-1): DTGVSQNPRHKITKRGQNVTFRCDPISEHNRLYWYRQTLGQGPEFLTYFQNEAQLEKSRLLSDRFSAERPKGSFSTLEIQRTEQGDSAMYLCASSLAGGYRGDSYNEQFFGPGTRLTVL.

The count of this clone is one. The chain is built from TRBV7-8 and TRBJ2-2, with 10 bases matching TRBD2. In germline, CDR1 is SGHVS, CDR2 FQNEAQ. The V gene end was trimmed by 2 bases and the J gene end by 2 bases; junction bases not matched to a gene: 2. CDR3 length equals 16 residues. In DNA, the CDR3 is TGTGCCAGCAGCTTAAGCGGGAGGGGAAACACCGGGGAGCTGTTTTTT. It yields the protein CASSLSGRGNTGELFF.

V usage is TRBV5-8 and J usage is TRBJ1-5, with TRBD1 identical over 9 bases. CDR3 length: 14 amino acids. The germline CDR1 and CDR2 sequences are SGHTS and YDEGEE. V shed 3 bases and J 8 bases; nucleotides not matched to a gene: 6. DNA for the CDR3: TGTGCCAGCAGCTCCGGACAGGGGCTAGAGCCCCAGCATTTT. Encoded protein: CASSSGQGLEPQHF. The variable domain in full, completed from reference TRBV5-8 and TRBJ1-5, reads EAGVTQSPTHLIKTRGQQATLRCSPISGHTSVYWYQQALGLGLQFLLWYDEGEERNRGNFPPRFSGRQFPNYSSELNVNALELEDSALYLCASSSGQGLEPQHFGDGTRLSIL.

J is TRBJ2-1 and V is TRBV6-5, with D uncertain. Germline lookup yields CDR1 MNHEY and CDR2 SVGAGI. V lost 6 bases, J lost 0 bases, and 12 bases lay in between. CDR3 size: 15 residues. Written as DNA, the CDR3 is TGTGCCAGCAGAATTAGAGGAGCCTCCTACAATGAGCAGTTCTTC. Protein: CASRIRGASYNEQFF.

The chain has TRBV5-1 and TRBJ2-5; 10 nucleotides line up with TRBD2. TRBJ2-7 explains the end of the DNA better; the J call may be wrong. The CDR3 runs to 14 residues. The germline gives CDR1 SGHRS, CDR2 YFSETQ. CDR3: CASSLELAGVEQYF. In nucleotides, the CDR3 is TGCGCCAGCAGCTTGGAGCTAGCGGGAGTCGAGCAGTACTTC.

The chain recombines TRBV14 with TRBJ2-3; 9 bases map to TRBD1. Trimming cost V 4 bases and J 5 bases; bases outside gene matches: 4. The CDR3 length is 14 residues. CDR1 is SGHDN and CDR2 is FVKESK in the germline V gene. The CDR3 DNA follows: TGTGCCAGCAGCCTGGGACAGGGCAGAGATACGCAGTATTTT. Amino acids: CASSLGQGRDTQYF.

V and J are TRBV9 and TRBJ1-2; 9 nucleotides agree with TRBD1. V shed 4 bases, J shed 1 base, and the junction held 5 bases outside the gene matches. The CDR3 loop spans 15 amino acids. The V gene's germline CDR1 is SGDLS and CDR2 YYNGEE. In nucleotides, the CDR3 is TGTGCCAGCAGCCTCGGGGACAGGGTTAACTATGGCTACACCTTC. Its translation: CASSLGDRVNYGYTF.

V is TRBV5-1 and J is TRBJ2-1, with D hard to call. CDR1 is SGHRS and CDR2 is YFSETQ in the germline V gene. This CDR3 is 14 amino acids long. V lost 4 bases to trimming and J lost 10 bases, with 18 bases between them. The CDR3 bases are TGCGCCAGCAGCCCAAGGACCAACGTGGGGGAGCAGTTCTTC. This codes for CASSPRTNVGEQFF.

The chain joins TRBV7-9 to TRBJ2-1, with 13 bases fitting TRBD2. The CDR3 extends over 18 amino acids. Per germline, CDR1 SEHNR and CDR2 FQNEAQ (reference sequence). Trimming removed 5 bases from V and 0 bases from J; junction bases left unmatched: 7. The CDR3, as DNA: TGTGCCAGCAGCGCCGGACTAGCGGGGGCGAGCTCCTACAATGAGCAGTTCTTC. Its protein product is CASSAGLAGASSYNEQFF.

The chain employs TRBV6-5 and TRBJ1-6; D not resolved. The germline V gene encodes CDR1 MNHEY and CDR2 SVGAGI. The CDR3 is 13 residues long. V lost 2 bases and J lost 7, with 6 bases in between. As DNA, the CDR3 is TGTGCCAGCAGTTACGGCAGAAATTCACCCCTCCACTTT. Protein product: CASSYGRNSPLHF.

The rearrangement links TRBV7-2 to TRBJ1-1; possibly TRBD1 for D (6 bases). Germline assignment: CDR1 SGHTA and CDR2 FQGNSA. The CDR3 runs to 17 residues. V was shortened by 1 base and J by 2 bases, with 17 bases between the two germline ends. The CDR3 nucleotides read TGTGCCAGCAGCTTAGAGACGGTCGGGGGGGCCAACACTGAAGCTTTCTTT. This translates into CASSLETVGGANTEAFF.

V usage is TRBV10-1 and J usage is TRBJ1-4; D is unclear. V lost 3 bases and J lost 7, with 3 bases in between. This CDR3 spans 11 amino acids. Germline V gene sequence: CDR1 WNHNN, CDR2 SYGVQD (reference sequence). In DNA form, the CDR3 reads TGCGCCAGCAGTGACGGTGAAAAACTGTTTTTT. It yields the protein CASSDGEKLFF.

The chain uses TRBV7-9 and TRBJ1-5, with TRBD1 as a possible D gene (5 bases). Germline V lookup: CDR1 SEHNR, CDR2 FQNEAQ (reference sequence). The CDR3 contains 15 residues. V was pared by 5 bases and J by 8 bases, with 19 bases between. CDR3 protein: CASSPAGGFLEPQHF. The CDR3 DNA follows: TGTGCCAGCAGCCCAGCGGGGGGTTTTTTGGAGCCCCAGCATTTT.

The J gene is TRBJ1-1, the V gene TRBV27, with 10 bases matching TRBD1. The CDR3 covers 15 residues. Germline loops: CDR1 MNHEY, CDR2 SMNVEV (reference sequence). V dropped 8 bases and J dropped 0; count of bases not matched to a gene: 6. Here the CDR3 reads CASGTGELMNTEAFF. The CDR3 DNA is TGTGCCAGCGGGACAGGGGAATTGATGAACACTGAAGCTTTCTTT.

This clone was seen a handful of times. The V and J genes are TRBV4-2 and TRBJ2-1; 16 bases map to TRBD2. This CDR3 comprises 13 residues. Germline V gives CDR1 LGHNA, CDR2 YNFKEQ. Trimming took 3 bases from V and 16 from J; bases not matched to a gene: 3. This CDR3 reads CASSQGLAGGRFF. In DNA form, the CDR3 reads TGTGCCAGCAGCCAGGGACTAGCGGGGGGGCGATTCTTC.

About this clone: Other nucleotide sequences in the sample specify the same CDR3. The chain uses TRBV5-4 and TRBJ2-7; D gene uncertain. The CDR3 covers 12 residues. Germline V gene data show CDR1 as SGHNT and CDR2 as YYREEE (reference sequence). Trimming removed 0 bases at V and 3 bases at J, with 4 bases between. The CDR3, as DNA: TGTGCCAGCAGCTTGGGGGACTACGAGCAGTACTTC. This codes for CASSLGDYEQYF.

V gene TRBV27 combines with J gene TRBJ1-1, with no clear D. Germline V gene data show CDR1 as MNHEY and CDR2 as SMNVEV (reference sequence). This CDR3 spans 15 amino acids. V was cut by 0 bases and J by 5 bases, with 13 bases left in between. In DNA, the CDR3 is TGTGCCAGCAGTTTATCCCCAGGTTGGGGAACTGAAGCTTTCTTT. Translated: CASSLSPGWGTEAFF.

The J gene is TRBJ2-7, the V gene TRBV4-2, with D unclear. V was pared by 3 bases and J by 0 bases, with 12 bases between. Looked up from germline, CDR1 is LGHNA and CDR2 is YNFKEQ. The CDR3 sequence is 15 residues long. The CDR3 DNA follows: TGTGCCAGCAGCCAGACTCCCAAGAGCTCCTACGAGCAGTACTTC. Residues: CASSQTPKSSYEQYF.

This clone occurred a few times. The rearrangement uses TRBV10-1 and TRBJ1-6, with D possibly matching TRBD1 (5 bases). CDR3 size: 17 residues. Germline V gives CDR1 WNHNN, CDR2 SYGVQD (reference sequence). V was trimmed by 2 bases and J by 1 base, leaving 12 bases between them. The CDR3 protein is CASSEGRDVSYNSPLHF. The CDR3, as DNA: TGCGCCAGCAGTGAGGGGAGGGACGTTTCCTATAATTCACCCCTCCACTTT.

The rearrangement joins TRBV11-2 to TRBJ2-7; 14 bases line up with TRBD2. V was pared by 1 base and J by 5 bases, with 7 bases of the junction left unmatched. CDR3 size: 17 residues. CDR1 and CDR2 (germline): SGHAT, FQNNGV. This CDR3 reads CASSLVPTSGRAHEQYF. The CDR3 bases are TGTGCCAGCAGCTTAGTTCCGACTAGCGGGAGGGCCCACGAGCAGTACTTC.